The 31 T cell receptor beta chains listed next were all sequenced from one sample in a study of Graves' ophthalmopathy and Graves' hyperthyroidism. From RNA, the CDR3 regions of TCR beta chains were amplified and sequenced. Amplification began with first-round RT-PCR using HTBI primers, then second-round multiplex PCR was performed. Each CDR3 protein is one row after TCRdb ran MiXCR on the multiplex PCR reads. The table shows over a million distinct CDR3 sequences, with about 35% occurring only once. The specimen was peripheral blood or thyroid tissue (not recorded which). The source is an adult man with Graves' hyperthyroidism.

The J gene is TRBJ1-2, the V gene TRBV20-1, with D maybe TRBD1 (6 bases). The CDR3 runs to 13 residues. V shed 6 bases and J shed 7 bases, with 18 bases lying between them. CDR1 is DFQATT, CDR2 SNEGSKA, per germline (reference sequence). The CDR3 nucleotides read TGCAGTGCAAACAGGGTAGGGACGTCTGGCTACACCTTC. Its protein product is CSANRVGTSGYTF.

The chain joins TRBV12-3 or TRBV12-4 to TRBJ1-1; 8 bases are a match to TRBD1. This CDR3 has 14 residues. Trimming at V came to 6 bases and at J to 7 bases, leaving 10 bases not matched to a gene. CDR3 protein: CASRDRQGPVEAFF. The CDR3 coding sequence is TGTGCCAGCAGGGATCGACAGGGGCCGGTTGAAGCTTTCTTT.

The chain couples TRBV12-3 or TRBV12-4 to TRBJ1-3; D gene unclear. The CDR3 has 13 residues. Deletions cut 3 bases from V and 9 bases from J, with 12 bases between. The chain's CDR3 is CASSLIGAITIYF. CDR3 sequence (DNA): TGTGCCAGCAGTTTGATAGGAGCTATCACCATATATTTT.

This chain joins TRBV7-9 and TRBJ1-2, with unresolved D. Per germline, CDR1 SEHNR and CDR2 FQNEAQ (reference sequence). V lost 0 bases to trimming and J lost 3 bases, with 11 bases between them. This CDR3 is 15 amino acids long. CDR3 sequence: CASSLALQDHYGYTF. The CDR3 DNA reads TGTGCCAGCAGCTTAGCGCTCCAGGACCACTATGGCTACACCTTC.

This chain uses TRBV3-1 with TRBJ2-7; TRBD2 matches at 7 bases. The CDR3 has 12 residues. The V gene end was trimmed by 8 bases and the J gene end by 2 bases; junction bases not matched to a gene: 3. Germline loops: CDR1 LGHDT, CDR2 YNNKEL (reference sequence). The CDR3 nucleotides are TGTGCCAGCGTGGGGGGGGCCTACGAGCAGTACTTC. Translated: CASVGGAYEQYF.

This clonotype was observed at least ten times. This chain joins TRBV5-6 and TRBJ1-5; no clear D gene. Germline V gives CDR1 SGHDT, CDR2 YYEEEE. This CDR3 is 14 amino acids long. V lost 2 bases and J 1 base, leaving 7 bases between the germline ends. As DNA, the CDR3 is TGTGCCAGCAGCTTTCTTGGGAGCAATCAGCCCCAGCATTTT. Residues: CASSFLGSNQPQHF.

This clonotype was picked up many times. V is TRBV7-9 and J is TRBJ2-7, with 7 bases identical to TRBD1. Germline V lookup: CDR1 SEHNR, CDR2 FQNEAQ (reference sequence). The V gene end was trimmed by 5 bases and the J gene end by 5 bases; junction bases not matched to a gene: 15. The CDR3 is made up of 16 amino acids. The CDR3 DNA follows: TGTGCCAGCAGCCTACATGACGGACAGGTTCTCGACGAGCAGTACTTC. It is translated as CASSLHDGQVLDEQYF.

This clonotype appeared once. This sequence joins TRBV2 and TRBJ1-4; D is perhaps TRBD1 (5 bases). The CDR3 totals 14 residues. Germline CDR1 and CDR2: SNHLY and FYNNEI. V lost 5 bases to trimming and J lost 8 bases, with 15 bases between them. The CDR3 DNA follows: TGTGCCAGCAGTCTAGGGGAGATCAGAGAAAAACTGTTTTTT. Its translation: CASSLGEIREKLFF.

For this clonotype: With a much larger clone just one base away, this may be a read error. The chain is built from TRBV7-9 and TRBJ1-4; D ambiguous. CDR3 length equals 16 residues. CDR1 and CDR2 from the germline V gene are SEHNR and FQNEAQ (reference sequence). The CDR3 bases are TGTGCCGGCAGCTTAGGGTCCGACCTCCCGGTAGAAAAACTGTTTTTT. Its protein is CAGSLGSDLPVEKLFF.

This clonotype was detected ten times or more. The chain joins TRBV7-8 to TRBJ1-3, with D hard to call. V was trimmed by 2 bases and J by 4 bases, leaving 18 bases between them. From germline, CDR1 is SGHVS and CDR2 FQNEAQ. The CDR3 is 17 amino acids. The CDR3 region is CASSLLVSPGSGNTIYF. CDR3 bases: TGTGCCAGCAGCTTATTAGTCAGTCCGGGGTCCGGAAACACCATATATTTT.

This clonotype was observed a handful of times. Because the CDR3 is missing its conserved closing phenylalanine or tryptophan, this is likely a read error. The DNA is left out, because the CDR3 cannot be placed on it with certainty; the CDR3 is given as TCRdb lists it. The chain carries TRBV10-3 and TRBJ1-3; the table's TRBD1 call for D was not verified on the DNA. CDR1 is ENHRY and CDR2 is SYGVKD in the germline V gene. Inclusive of both ends, the CDR3 amounts to 13 amino acids. This chain's CDR3 is CAISYPTETHPVV.

J is TRBJ1-2 and V is TRBV9; 8 positions match TRBD1. CDR3 length: 14 residues. V lost 0 bases to trimming and J lost 10 bases; unmatched junction nucleotides: 8. CDR1 is SGDLS, CDR2 YYNGEE, per germline. The CDR3 nucleotides read TGTGCCAGCAGCGTAGAGTGGACAGGGTTCGACTACACCTTC. Translating gives CASSVEWTGFDYTF.

This clonotype has ten or more counts. V usage is TRBV29-1 and J usage is TRBJ1-3, with D possibly matching TRBD1 (6 bases). This CDR3 spans 13 amino acids. V shed 7 bases and J shed 2 bases, with 12 bases lying between them. Germline-derived CDR1 and CDR2 are SQVTM and ANQGSEA. CDR3 DNA sequence: TGCAGCGCCTGGGCAGGGGCTGGAAACACCATATATTTT. It encodes CSAWAGAGNTIYF.

This clonotype was recorded at least ten times. The chain recombines TRBV9 with TRBJ2-5, with 9 bases aligning to TRBD2. V lost 3 bases to trimming and J lost 4 bases; unmatched junction nucleotides: 7. CDR3 length equals 15 residues. Germline V lookup: CDR1 SGDLS, CDR2 YYNGEE. DNA for the CDR3: TGTGCCAGCAGCGAGTGGGGTAGCGGGAGAGAGACCCAGTACTTC. This codes for CASSEWGSGRETQYF.

Comments on this clonotype: Possible read error: a much larger clone is one base away. The chain recombines TRBV7-8 with TRBJ2-7; possible D gene TRBD1, 6 bases. Trimming pared 3 bases from V and 7 bases from J, leaving 13 bases between. This CDR3 is built from 13 residues. CDR1 is SGHVS, CDR2 FQNEAQ, per germline. The CDR3 is CASSFTGPREQYF. As DNA, the CDR3 is TGTGCCAGCAGCTTTACAGGGCCTCGAGAGCAGTACTTC.

A word on this clonotype: This clone may be a read error of a much larger clone one base away. This chain links TRBV7-2 with TRBJ1-5; tentative D call: TRBD1 (6 bases). Germline assignment: CDR1 SGHTA and CDR2 FQGNSA. The CDR3 is 14 residues long. CDR3: CAGSLRTANQPQHF. The DNA of the CDR3 is TGTGCCGGCAGCTTGCGGACAGCTAATCAGCCCCAGCATTTT.

V is TRBV5-1 and J is TRBJ2-5; TRBD1 matches at 8 bases. Germline V CDR1 and CDR2: SGHRS, YFSETQ. Trimming at V came to 3 bases and at J to 9 bases, leaving 13 bases not matched to a gene. The CDR3 runs 15 residues. CDR3 loop: CASSSTGDGNQPQYF. The CDR3 DNA is TGCGCCAGCAGCTCGACAGGGGATGGCAATCAGCCCCAGTACTTC.

Many counts were recorded for this clonotype. The CDR3 sequence: CASSPEAVSYEQYF. The CDR3, as DNA: TGTGCCAGCAGCCCCGAGGCGGTCTCCTACGAGCAGTACTTC. The chain links TRBV7-9 to TRBJ2-7; D call uncertain. The V end lost 5 bases, the J end lost 0 bases, and 11 bases lay between the germline ends. This CDR3 region has 14 residues. Germline V CDR1 and CDR2: SEHNR, FQNEAQ (reference sequence).

This clonotype was counted a few times. The gene calls are TRBV10-3 and TRBJ2-5; no clear D. CDR1 and CDR2 (germline): ENHRY, SYGVKD. The V gene lost 2 bases and the J gene lost 2 bases, with 12 bases spanning the gap. The CDR3 sequence is 15 residues long. CDR3 sequence reads: CAISEPAELQETQYF. The CDR3 nucleotides are TGTGCCATCAGTGAGCCGGCAGAATTGCAAGAGACCCAGTACTTC.

In its sample, this clonotype was seen many times. The V call is TRBV29-1, the J call TRBJ1-1, with D possibly TRBD1 on 5 matching bases. Trimming took 8 bases from V and 8 from J, leaving 18 bases between them. Germline-derived CDR1 and CDR2 are SQVTM and ANQGSEA. The CDR3 covers 12 residues. CDR3 region: CSPGPRAGEAFF. The CDR3 DNA reads as TGCAGCCCCGGCCCCAGGGCCGGGGAAGCTTTCTTT.

The count of this clonotype is one. One end of the junction is discordant with germline, which a read error may explain. V and J are TRBV5-1 and TRBJ2-7; 8 bases fit TRBD1. CDR3 size: 15 residues. The germline V gene encodes CDR1 SGHRS and CDR2 YFSETQ. CDR3 coding DNA: TGTGCCAACAGCTTAAGACAGGGGAGCTCCTACGAGCAGTACTTC. This sequence encodes CANSLRQGSSYEQYF.

This clonotype was observed many times. J is TRBJ2-7 and V is TRBV20-1; D gene unclear. The CDR3 spans 11 residues. Trimming took off 7 bases at V and 13 bases at J, with 20 bases between the two ends. In germline, CDR1 is DFQATT, CDR2 SNEGSKA (reference sequence). The CDR3: CSVKGFPSGYF. In DNA, the CDR3 is TGCAGTGTAAAAGGGTTCCCCTCGGGTTACTTC.

This clonotype is labeled as medium-sized. The chain employs TRBV24-1 and TRBJ1-2; D remains ambiguous. The CDR3 consists of 12 residues. Germline lookup yields CDR1 KGHDR and CDR2 SFDVKD. V lost 4 bases and J 9 bases, leaving 11 bases between the germline ends. The CDR3 bases are TGTGCCACCAGTGACCCCGGCCAGCGCTACACCTTC. This codes for CATSDPGQRYTF.

The chain carries TRBV10-3 and TRBJ2-7, with D tentatively TRBD1 (6 bases). Germline V CDR1 and CDR2: ENHRY, SYGVKD. This CDR3 is built from 15 residues. Trimming removed 10 bases at V and 3 bases at J, with 22 bases between. The CDR3 nucleotides are TGTGCCAGCACCTCAAAGCCGGGACAACACTACGAGCAGTACTTC. Protein product: CASTSKPGQHYEQYF.

This chain connects TRBV29-1 to TRBJ1-2, with TRBD1 matching over 9 bases. Germline trimming cut 4 bases from V and 4 bases from J; bases unmatched to any gene: 10. Germline loops: CDR1 SQVTM, CDR2 ANQGSEA. There are 15 residues in the CDR3. As DNA, the CDR3 is TGCAGCGTTGGAGAGGGACAGGGATCTTTCTATGGCTACACCTTC. Translating it yields CSVGEGQGSFYGYTF.

The V call is TRBV25-1, the J call TRBJ2-1; tentatively, D is TRBD2 (6 bases). The CDR3 loop spans 14 amino acids. Germline values: CDR1 MGHDK, CDR2 SYGVNS. V gave up 6 bases and J gave up 8 bases, with 17 bases separating them. DNA for the CDR3: TGTGCCAGCAGGGGGGAGGCCAGGTACCATGAGCAGTTCTTC. It specifies CASRGEARYHEQFF.

V and J are TRBV20-1 and TRBJ1-1; D is possibly TRBD1 (5 bases). CDR1 is DFQATT and CDR2 is SNEGSKA in the germline V gene (reference sequence). The V end was cut by 8 bases, the J end by 2 bases, with 12 bases between. The CDR3 sequence is 12 residues long. The CDR3 here is CSTGRGNTEAFF. CDR3 coding DNA: TGCAGTACAGGTCGGGGAAACACTGAAGCTTTCTTT.

This clonotype was observed many times. The chain combines TRBV6-1 with TRBJ2-7; D is possibly TRBD1 (6 bases). Germline V gene lookup returns CDR1 MNHNS and CDR2 SASEGT. The CDR3 totals 15 residues. The V end lost 2 bases, the J end lost 0 bases, and 11 bases lay between the germline ends. The CDR3 DNA reads TGTGCCAGCAGTGAACACGGGGACAACTCCTACGAGCAGTACTTC. It is translated as CASSEHGDNSYEQYF.

Details on this clonotype: A read error may account for a junction end that differs from germline. The chain joins TRBV5-1 to TRBJ1-2; TRBD1 aligns across 7 bases. Germline assignment: CDR1 SGHRS and CDR2 YFSETQ. The CDR3 sequence is 14 residues long. The CDR3 sequence: CASSWDSANYGYTF. The CDR3 nucleotides read TGTGCCAGCAGCTGGGACAGCGCTAACTATGGCTACACCTTC.

This clonotype was seen ten or more times. This chain joins TRBV24-1 and TRBJ1-1; the D gene is possibly TRBD1 (6 bases). The V end lost 5 bases, the J end lost 1 base, and 7 bases lay between the germline ends. Germline V CDR1 and CDR2: KGHDR, SFDVKD. The length of the CDR3 is 13 residues. The DNA for the CDR3 is TGTGCCACCAGTGGAGGGGGGAACACTGAAGCTTTCTTT. It specifies CATSGGGNTEAFF.

J is TRBJ1-1 and V is TRBV11-2, with 10 bases lining up with TRBD1. The CDR3 sequence is 17 residues long. The germline V gene encodes CDR1 SGHAT and CDR2 FQNNGV. The trim removed 4 bases at V and 1 base at J, leaving 9 bases unmatched. The CDR3 coding sequence is TGTGCCAGCAGCTCCACCGGGACAGGGGACCCGAACACTGAAGCTTTCTTT. Amino acid sequence: CASSSTGTGDPNTEAFF.